The text below deals with one T cell receptor (beta chain). Its antigen remains unknown. Trimming removed 9 bases from V and 2 bases from J; junction bases left unmatched: 4. The CDR3 is 14 amino acids. In germline, CDR1 is SGHAT, CDR2 FQNNGV. These data come from a study of radiotherapy plus CTLA-4 blockade in lung cancer. Study-wide points: Expansion of tumor-derived TCR clones was observed in blood after radiotherapy plus ipilimumab. Interferon-beta, together with early blood T cell clone dynamics, reportedly best predicted response.

Those with chemo-refractory metastatic non-small-cell lung cancer were treated with focal radiation combined with CTLA-4 blockade using ipilimumab. Method: immunoSEQ multiplex PCR; TCRdb's copy keeps in-frame clones and lacks some. The sample holds approximately 76,000 clones, about 79% seen once. The chain combines TRBV11-2 with TRBJ1-6; 7 nucleotides align to TRBD1. Sequencing was performed on peripheral blood, taken from a patient treated with radiotherapy plus ipilimumab. The clonotype was recovered from a human donor with non-small cell lung cancer who had a partial response to radiotherapy plus ipilimumab. Some clones in this sample may be carry-over from other donors' samples. CDR3 protein: CASQGQPYNSPLHF. The CDR3 nucleotides are TGTGCCAGTCAGGGACAGCCCTATAATTCACCCCTCCACTTT.